One sample yielded the 13 T cell receptor beta chains listed below, sequenced in a study of cytomegalovirus exposure and HLA in healthy donors. The PCR made use of 60 Vbeta and 13 Jbeta primers. Libraries were prepared by immunoSEQ multiplex PCR; TCRdb keeps only in-frame clonotypes and omits some of them. Seen here are over 150,000 clones, nearly 80% observed once, and the top ten hold 8.5% to 10%. Input material: PBMCs. These receptor sequences come from a man between 18 and 35 years old in good health and CMV-seropositive.

The gene calls are TRBV10-3 and TRBJ1-2, with D possibly being TRBD1 (5 bases). CDR3 length: 13 amino acids. Germline V gene sequence: CDR1 ENHRY, CDR2 SYGVKD. V shed 2 bases and J shed 7 bases, with 11 bases lying between them. As DNA, the CDR3 is TGTGCCATCAGTGAGAGAGGGACTTCTGGCTACACCTTC. Translated: CAISERGTSGYTF.

The chain is built from TRBV19 and TRBJ2-3; 10 bases match TRBD1. CDR3 size: 16 residues. Germline assignment: CDR1 LNHDA and CDR2 SQIVND (reference sequence). J gave up 4 bases and V 5 bases, and 9 bases lay outside the gene matches. The CDR3 region is CASSPNPGQGPDTQYF. The CDR3 DNA reads as TGTGCCAGTAGTCCCAACCCGGGACAGGGGCCAGATACGCAGTATTTT. Based on the CDR3 plus reference TRBV19 and TRBJ2-3, the full variable domain is DGGITQSPKYLFRKEGQNVTLSCEQNLNHDAMYWYRQDPGQGLRLIYYSQIVNDFQKGDIAEGYSVSREKKESFPLTVTSAQKNPTAFYLCASSPNPGQGPDTQYFGPGTRLTVL.

The rearrangement uses TRBV27 and TRBJ1-2; 9 positions agree with TRBD1. The trim removed 6 bases at V and 2 bases at J, leaving 7 bases unmatched. Germline CDR1 MNHEY, CDR2 SMNVEV (reference sequence). CDR3 size: 15 residues. This CDR3 reads CASSPTGGANYGYTF. The CDR3 bases are TGTGCCAGCAGCCCAACAGGGGGCGCGAACTATGGCTACACCTTC.

The chain combines TRBV14 with TRBJ1-1; a weak D match, TRBD1 (6 bases). Trimming stripped 2 bases from V and 5 bases from J, with 9 bases between. The V gene's germline CDR1 is SGHDN and CDR2 FVKESK. This CDR3 spans 13 amino acids. CDR3 nucleotide sequence: TGTGCCAGCAGCCAAAGCAGGGGTACTGAAGCTTTCTTT. Amino acids: CASSQSRGTEAFF.

V gene TRBV6-5 combines with J gene TRBJ1-6, with a possible D match to TRBD1 (6 bases). Germline V gene data show CDR1 as MNHEY and CDR2 as SVGAGI. V was cut by 0 bases and J by 9 bases, with 9 bases left in between. This CDR3 has 14 residues. The CDR3 DNA reads as TGTGCCAGCAGTTACTCTTCCAGGGGTTCACCCCTCCACTTT. Protein: CASSYSSRGSPLHF.

In nucleotides, the CDR3 is TGTGCCAGCAGCCAAGACGGGGGGGAGAACACAGATACGCAGTATTTT. Translating it yields CASSQDGGENTDTQYF. This rearrangement joins TRBV4-2 to TRBJ2-3, with 8 nucleotides matching TRBD2. The J segment lost 2 bases and the V segment lost 0 bases, leaving 4 bases of the junction unmatched. This CDR3 is built from 16 residues. Germline CDR1 is LGHNA and CDR2 is YNFKEQ.

The CDR3 reads CAWSRTTGATQETQYF. The CDR3, as DNA: TGTGCCTGGAGTCGAACGACAGGGGCAACCCAAGAGACCCAGTACTTC. The chain uses TRBV30 and TRBJ2-5; 8 bases agree with TRBD1. The germline V gene encodes CDR1 GTSNPN and CDR2 SVGIG (reference sequence). This CDR3 has 16 residues. V shed 2 bases, J shed 1 base, and the junction held 9 bases outside the gene matches.

This chain joins TRBV19 and TRBJ1-6; TRBD1 aligns across 9 bases. Germline trimming cut 3 bases from V and 7 bases from J; bases unmatched to any gene: 10. Germline CDR1 is LNHDA and CDR2 is SQIVND (reference sequence). The CDR3 is 17 amino acids. The CDR3 bases are TGTGCCAGTAGTATGATCGGGACAGGGTCGAGGAATTCACCCCTCCACTTT. It specifies CASSMIGTGSRNSPLHF.

Written as DNA, the CDR3 is TGTGCCAGCAGCCCCGTGGGGGGTGCCGGAAACACCATATATTTT. It is translated as CASSPVGGAGNTIYF. The chain joins TRBV2 to TRBJ1-3; a possible D gene is TRBD1 (5 bases). Trimming took 6 bases from V and 4 from J, leaving 16 bases between them. The germline V gene has CDR1 SNHLY and CDR2 FYNNEI. The CDR3 totals 15 residues.

The chain combines TRBV18 with TRBJ1-2, with D perhaps TRBD1 (6 bases). This CDR3 is 14 amino acids long. Trimming cost V 5 bases and J 1 base, with 11 bases left between them. Germline CDR1 and CDR2: KGHSH and LQKENI. For the CDR3, the DNA is TGTGCCAGCTCAACCGGACAGTTTAACTATGGCTACACCTTC. It translates to CASSTGQFNYGYTF. Full variable domain (missing parts from reference TRBV18 and TRBJ1-2): NAGVMQNPRHLVRRRGQEARLRCSPMKGHSHVYWYRQLPEEGLKFMVYLQKENIIDESGMPKERFSAEFPKEGPSILRIQQVVRGDSAAYFCASSTGQFNYGYTFGSGTRLTVV.

For the CDR3, the DNA is TGTGCCAGCAGCTTGATCGAGGAGACCCAGTACTTC. Residues: CASSLIEETQYF. The V call is TRBV5-4, the J call TRBJ2-5; unclear D gene. Germline CDR1 reads SGHNT; CDR2 reads YYREEE (reference sequence). The CDR3 extends over 12 amino acids. The V and J ends lost 1 base and 5 bases respectively, with 6 bases between them.

As to this clone: The junction departs from germline at one end; a sequencing error may be responsible. The genes are TRBV7-9 and TRBJ2-7; D possibly corresponds to TRBD1 (6 bases). The CDR3 contains 17 residues. Germline loops: CDR1 SEHNR, CDR2 FQNEAQ (reference sequence). CDR3 nucleotides: TGTGCCAGCAGCGCCCGAACCACAGGGATTGCCTCCCACGAGCAGTACTTC. This codes for CASSARTTGIASHEQYF.

This rearrangement joins TRBV11-1 to TRBJ2-1, with 12 bases matching TRBD2. In germline, CDR1 is SGHAT, CDR2 FQDESV (reference sequence). This CDR3 comprises 15 residues. V shed 4 bases and J 8 bases; nucleotides not matched to a gene: 6. CDR3 protein: CASSSSGGAVDEQFF. CDR3 coding DNA: TGTGCCAGCAGCTCTAGCGGGGGGGCGGTGGATGAGCAGTTCTTC.